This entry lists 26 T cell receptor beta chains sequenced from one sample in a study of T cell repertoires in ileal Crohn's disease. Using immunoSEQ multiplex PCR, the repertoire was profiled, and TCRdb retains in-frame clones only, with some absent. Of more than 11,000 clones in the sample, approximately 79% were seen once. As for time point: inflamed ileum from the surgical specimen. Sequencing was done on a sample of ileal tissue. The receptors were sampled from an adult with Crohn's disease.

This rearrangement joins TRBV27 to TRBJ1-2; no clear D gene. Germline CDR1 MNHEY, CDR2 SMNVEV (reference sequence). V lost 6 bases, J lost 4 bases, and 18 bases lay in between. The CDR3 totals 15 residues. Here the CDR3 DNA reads TGTGCCAGCAGGCCGCTCAAAGGGAGCCTCTATGGCTACACCTTC. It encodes CASRPLKGSLYGYTF.

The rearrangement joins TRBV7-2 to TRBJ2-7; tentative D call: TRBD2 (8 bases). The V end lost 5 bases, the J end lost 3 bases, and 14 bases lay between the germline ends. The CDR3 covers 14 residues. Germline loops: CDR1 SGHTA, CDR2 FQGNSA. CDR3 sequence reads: CASSRGGQFYEQYF. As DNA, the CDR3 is TGTGCCAGCAGCCGGGGGGGACAGTTCTACGAGCAGTACTTC.

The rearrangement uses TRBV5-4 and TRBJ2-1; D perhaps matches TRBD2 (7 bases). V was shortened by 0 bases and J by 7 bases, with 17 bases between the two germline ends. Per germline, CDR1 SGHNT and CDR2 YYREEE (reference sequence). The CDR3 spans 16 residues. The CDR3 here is CASSLERGGLGNEQFF. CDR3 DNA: TGTGCCAGCAGCTTGGAGCGCGGGGGCCTGGGGAATGAGCAGTTCTTC. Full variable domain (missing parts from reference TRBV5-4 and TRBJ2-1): ETGVTQSPTHLIKTRGQQVTLRCSSQSGHNTVSWYQQALGQGPQFIFQYYREEENGRGNFPPRFSGLQFPNYSSELNVNALELDDSALYLCASSLERGGLGNEQFFGPGTRLTVL.

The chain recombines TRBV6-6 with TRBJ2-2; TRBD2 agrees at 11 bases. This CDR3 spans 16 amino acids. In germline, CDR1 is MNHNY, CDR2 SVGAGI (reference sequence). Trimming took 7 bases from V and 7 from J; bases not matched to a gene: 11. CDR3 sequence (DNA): TGTGCCAGCAAGCAGACTAGCGGGGTTATGGTCGGGGAGCTGTTTTTT. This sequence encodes CASKQTSGVMVGELFF.

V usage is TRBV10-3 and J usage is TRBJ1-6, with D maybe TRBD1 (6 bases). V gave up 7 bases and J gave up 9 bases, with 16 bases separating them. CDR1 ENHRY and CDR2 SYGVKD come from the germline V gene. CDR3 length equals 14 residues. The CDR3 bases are TGTGCCATCACCCCCCAACCGGGGGCTTCACCCCTCCACTTT. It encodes CAITPQPGASPLHF.

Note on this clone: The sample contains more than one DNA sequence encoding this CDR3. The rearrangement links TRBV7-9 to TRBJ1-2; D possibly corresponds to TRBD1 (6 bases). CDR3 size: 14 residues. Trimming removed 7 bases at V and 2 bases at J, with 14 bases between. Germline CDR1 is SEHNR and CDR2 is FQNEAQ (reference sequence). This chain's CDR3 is CASNPSGGNYGYTF. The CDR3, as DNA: TGTGCCAGCAATCCCTCCGGGGGCAACTATGGCTACACCTTC.

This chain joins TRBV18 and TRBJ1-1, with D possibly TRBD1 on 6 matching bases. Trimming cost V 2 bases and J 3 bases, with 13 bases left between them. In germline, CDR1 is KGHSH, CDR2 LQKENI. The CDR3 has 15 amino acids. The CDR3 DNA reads TGTGCCAGCTCACCAGGGAGGGGGAGGGACACTGAAGCTTTCTTT. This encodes CASSPGRGRDTEAFF.

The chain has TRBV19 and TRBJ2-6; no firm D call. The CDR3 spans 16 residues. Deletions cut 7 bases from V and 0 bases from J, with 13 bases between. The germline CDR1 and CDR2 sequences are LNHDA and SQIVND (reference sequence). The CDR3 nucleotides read TGTGCCAGTAATATGGTTAGGGTCTCTGGGGCCAACGTCCTGACTTTC. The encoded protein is CASNMVRVSGANVLTF. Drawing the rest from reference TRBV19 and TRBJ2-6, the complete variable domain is DGGITQSPKYLFRKEGQNVTLSCEQNLNHDAMYWYRQDPGQGLRLIYYSQIVNDFQKGDIAEGYSVSREKKESFPLTVTSAQKNPTAFYLCASNMVRVSGANVLTFGAGSRLTVL.

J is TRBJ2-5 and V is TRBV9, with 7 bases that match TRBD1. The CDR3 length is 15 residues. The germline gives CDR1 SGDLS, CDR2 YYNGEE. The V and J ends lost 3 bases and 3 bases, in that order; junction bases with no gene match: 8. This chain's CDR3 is CASSAYGDSEETQYF. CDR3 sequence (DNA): TGTGCCAGCAGCGCTTACGGGGACAGCGAAGAGACCCAGTACTTC.

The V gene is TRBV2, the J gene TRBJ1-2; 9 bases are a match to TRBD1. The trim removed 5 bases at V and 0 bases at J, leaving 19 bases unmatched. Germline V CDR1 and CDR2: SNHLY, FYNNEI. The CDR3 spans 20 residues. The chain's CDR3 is CASSRPGTGKQTSTNYGYTF. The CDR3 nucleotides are TGTGCCAGCAGTCGTCCCGGGACAGGGAAACAGACTTCAACTAACTATGGCTACACCTTC.

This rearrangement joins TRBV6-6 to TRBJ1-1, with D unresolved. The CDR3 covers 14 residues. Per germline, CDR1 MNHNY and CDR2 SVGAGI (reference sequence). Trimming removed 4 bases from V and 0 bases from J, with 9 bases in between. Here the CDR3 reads CASSFSRVNTEAFF. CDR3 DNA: TGTGCCAGCAGTTTTTCGCGGGTGAACACTGAAGCTTTCTTT.

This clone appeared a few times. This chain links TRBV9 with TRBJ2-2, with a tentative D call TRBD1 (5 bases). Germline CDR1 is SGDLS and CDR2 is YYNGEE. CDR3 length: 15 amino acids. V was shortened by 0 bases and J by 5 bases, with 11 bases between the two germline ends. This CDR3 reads CASSVAQGRTGELFF. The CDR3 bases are TGTGCCAGCAGCGTAGCGCAGGGCCGGACCGGGGAGCTGTTTTTT.

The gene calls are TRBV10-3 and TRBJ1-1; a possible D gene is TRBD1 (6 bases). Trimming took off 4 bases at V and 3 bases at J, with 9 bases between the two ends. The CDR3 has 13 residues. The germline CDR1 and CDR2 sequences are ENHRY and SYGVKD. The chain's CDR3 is CAISGKGDTEAFF. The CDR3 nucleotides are TGTGCCATCAGTGGCAAGGGGGACACTGAAGCTTTCTTT.

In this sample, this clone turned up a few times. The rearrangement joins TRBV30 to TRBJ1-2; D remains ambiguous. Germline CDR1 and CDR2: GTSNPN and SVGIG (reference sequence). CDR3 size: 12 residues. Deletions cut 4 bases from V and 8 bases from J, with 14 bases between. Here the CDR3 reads CAWIPGKGGYTF. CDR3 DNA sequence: TGTGCCTGGATTCCGGGGAAGGGCGGCTACACCTTC.

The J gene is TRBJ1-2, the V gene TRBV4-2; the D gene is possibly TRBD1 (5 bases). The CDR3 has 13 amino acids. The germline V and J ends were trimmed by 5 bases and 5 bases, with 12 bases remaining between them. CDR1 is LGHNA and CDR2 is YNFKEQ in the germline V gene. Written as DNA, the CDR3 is TGTGCCAGCAGCGGCGGGACTACTTATGGCTACACCTTC. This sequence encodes CASSGGTTYGYTF.

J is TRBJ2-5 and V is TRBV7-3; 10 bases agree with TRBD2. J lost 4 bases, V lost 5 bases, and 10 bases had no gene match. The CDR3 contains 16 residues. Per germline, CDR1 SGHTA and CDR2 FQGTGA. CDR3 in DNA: TGTGCCAGCAGCCTTAATAGCGGGGGGCTGGGAGAGACCCAGTACTTC. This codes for CASSLNSGGLGETQYF.

The CDR3, as DNA: TGTGCCAGCAGCCAGGGCGGGCGCACAGATACGCAGTATTTT. Its protein is CASSQGGRTDTQYF. The rearrangement joins TRBV9 to TRBJ2-3, with D tentatively TRBD1 or TRBD2 (5 bases each). Trimming stripped 4 bases from V and 1 base from J, with 10 bases between. Germline CDR1 SGDLS, CDR2 YYNGEE. The CDR3 is 14 amino acids.

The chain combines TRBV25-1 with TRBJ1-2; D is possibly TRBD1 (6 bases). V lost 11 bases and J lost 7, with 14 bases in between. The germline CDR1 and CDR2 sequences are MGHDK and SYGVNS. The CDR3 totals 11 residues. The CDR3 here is CAGWGAAGYTF. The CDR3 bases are TGTGCCGGTTGGGGGGCGGCTGGCTACACCTTC.

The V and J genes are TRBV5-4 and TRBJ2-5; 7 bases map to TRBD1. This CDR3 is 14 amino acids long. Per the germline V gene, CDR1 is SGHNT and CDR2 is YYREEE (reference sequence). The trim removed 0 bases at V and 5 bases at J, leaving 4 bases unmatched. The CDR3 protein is CASSLAGGRETQYF. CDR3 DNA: TGTGCCAGCAGCTTGGCAGGGGGTCGGGAGACCCAGTACTTC.

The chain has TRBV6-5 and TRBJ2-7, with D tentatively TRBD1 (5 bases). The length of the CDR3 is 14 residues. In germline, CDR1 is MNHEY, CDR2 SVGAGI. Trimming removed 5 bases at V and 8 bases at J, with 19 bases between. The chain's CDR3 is CASSAQGIGEKQYF. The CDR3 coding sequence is TGTGCCAGCAGTGCGCAGGGAATTGGAGAAAAGCAGTACTTC.

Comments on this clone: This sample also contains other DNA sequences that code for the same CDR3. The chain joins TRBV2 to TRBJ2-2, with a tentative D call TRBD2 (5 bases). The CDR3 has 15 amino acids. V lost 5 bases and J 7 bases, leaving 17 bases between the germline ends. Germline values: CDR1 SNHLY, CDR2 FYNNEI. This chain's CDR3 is CASSNLASMSGELFF. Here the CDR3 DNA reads TGTGCCAGCAGTAACCTAGCATCAATGAGCGGGGAGCTGTTTTTT.

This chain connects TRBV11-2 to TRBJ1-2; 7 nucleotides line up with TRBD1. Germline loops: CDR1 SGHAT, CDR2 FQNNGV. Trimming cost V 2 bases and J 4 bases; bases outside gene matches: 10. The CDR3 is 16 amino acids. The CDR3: CASSLNSLDRSYGYTF. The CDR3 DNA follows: TGTGCCAGCAGCTTAAATTCTCTGGACAGGTCCTATGGCTACACCTTC.

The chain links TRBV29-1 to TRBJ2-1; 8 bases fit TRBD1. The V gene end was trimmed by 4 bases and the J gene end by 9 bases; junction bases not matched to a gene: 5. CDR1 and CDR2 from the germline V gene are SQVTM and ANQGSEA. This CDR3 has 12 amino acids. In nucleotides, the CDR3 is TGCAGCGTTGCCCAGGGGGCGGTTGAGCAGTTCTTC. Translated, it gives CSVAQGAVEQFF.

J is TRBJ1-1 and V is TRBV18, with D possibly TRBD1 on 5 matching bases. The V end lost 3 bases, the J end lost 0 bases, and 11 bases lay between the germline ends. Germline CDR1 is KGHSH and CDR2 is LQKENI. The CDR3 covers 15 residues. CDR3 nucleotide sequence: TGTGCCAGCTCACCGCCGGGACGGATGAACACTGAAGCTTTCTTT. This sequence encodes CASSPPGRMNTEAFF.

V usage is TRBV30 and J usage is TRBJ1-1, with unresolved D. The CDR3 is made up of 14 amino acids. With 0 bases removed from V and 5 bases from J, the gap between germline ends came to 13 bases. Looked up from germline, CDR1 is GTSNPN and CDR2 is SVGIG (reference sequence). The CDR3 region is CAWSVPSLLTEAFF. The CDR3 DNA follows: TGTGCCTGGAGTGTACCAAGCCTCTTGACTGAAGCTTTCTTT.

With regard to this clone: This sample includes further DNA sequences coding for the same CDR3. CDR3 in DNA: TGTGCCAGCAGCTGGGACCGCGGAAGTGGGGCCAACGTCCTGACTTTC. The encoded protein is CASSWDRGSGANVLTF. The V gene is TRBV7-9, the J gene TRBJ2-6, with D tentatively TRBD1 or TRBD2 (5 bases each). The V gene lost 4 bases and the J gene lost 3 bases, with 13 bases spanning the gap. This CDR3 has 16 amino acids. Germline values: CDR1 SEHNR, CDR2 FQNEAQ (reference sequence).